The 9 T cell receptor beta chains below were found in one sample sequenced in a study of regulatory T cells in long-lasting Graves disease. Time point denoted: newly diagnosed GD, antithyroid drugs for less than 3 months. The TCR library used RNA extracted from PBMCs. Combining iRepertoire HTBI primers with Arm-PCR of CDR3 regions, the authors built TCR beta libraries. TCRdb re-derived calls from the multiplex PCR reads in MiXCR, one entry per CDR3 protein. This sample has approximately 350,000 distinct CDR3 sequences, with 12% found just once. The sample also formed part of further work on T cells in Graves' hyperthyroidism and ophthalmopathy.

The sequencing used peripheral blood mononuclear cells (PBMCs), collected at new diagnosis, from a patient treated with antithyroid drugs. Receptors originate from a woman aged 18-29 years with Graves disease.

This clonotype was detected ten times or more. CDR3 bases: TGTGCCAGCAGTTCCGTTTTGGCGGGAGAGACAGATACGCAGTATTTT. Protein sequence: CASSSVLAGETDTQYF. The chain combines TRBV27 with TRBJ2-3; 7 bases agree with TRBD2. V lost 4 bases and J lost 3; bases outside the gene matches: 10. Germline assignment: CDR1 MNHEY and CDR2 SMNVEV (reference sequence). The CDR3 sequence is 16 residues long.

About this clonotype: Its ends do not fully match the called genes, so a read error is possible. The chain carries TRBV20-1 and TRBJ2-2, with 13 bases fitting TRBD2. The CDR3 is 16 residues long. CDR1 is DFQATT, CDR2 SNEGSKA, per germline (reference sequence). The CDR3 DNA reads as TGCAGTGCTAGAAAAGGGACTAGCGGGAACGCCGGGGAGCTGTTTTTT. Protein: CSARKGTSGNAGELFF.

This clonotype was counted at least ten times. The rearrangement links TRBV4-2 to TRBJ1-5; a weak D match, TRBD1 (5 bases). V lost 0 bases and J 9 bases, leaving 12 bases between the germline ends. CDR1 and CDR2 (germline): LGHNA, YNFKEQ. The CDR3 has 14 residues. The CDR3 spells CASSQDGGAGPQHF. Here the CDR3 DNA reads TGTGCCAGCAGCCAAGATGGAGGGGCTGGGCCCCAGCATTTT.

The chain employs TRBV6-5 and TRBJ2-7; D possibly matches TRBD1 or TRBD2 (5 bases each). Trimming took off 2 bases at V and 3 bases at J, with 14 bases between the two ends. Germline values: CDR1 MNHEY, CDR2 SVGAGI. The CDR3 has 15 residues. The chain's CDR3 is CASSYRAVGGYEQYF. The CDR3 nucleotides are TGTGCCAGCAGTTACCGCGCAGTTGGGGGCTACGAGCAGTACTTC.

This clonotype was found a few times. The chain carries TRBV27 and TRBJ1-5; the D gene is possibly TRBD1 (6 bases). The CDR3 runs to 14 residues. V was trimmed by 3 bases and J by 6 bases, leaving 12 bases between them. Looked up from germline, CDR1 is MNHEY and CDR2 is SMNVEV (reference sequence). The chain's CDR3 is CASSFAGAGQPQHF. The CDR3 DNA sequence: TGTGCCAGCAGTTTCGCGGGGGCTGGTCAGCCCCAGCATTTT.

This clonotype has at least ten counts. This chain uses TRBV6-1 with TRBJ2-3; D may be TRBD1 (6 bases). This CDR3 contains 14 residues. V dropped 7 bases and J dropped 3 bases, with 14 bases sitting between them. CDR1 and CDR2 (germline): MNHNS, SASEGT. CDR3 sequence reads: CASIREGTTDTQYF. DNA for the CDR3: TGTGCCAGCATCAGGGAAGGGACAACAGATACGCAGTATTTT.

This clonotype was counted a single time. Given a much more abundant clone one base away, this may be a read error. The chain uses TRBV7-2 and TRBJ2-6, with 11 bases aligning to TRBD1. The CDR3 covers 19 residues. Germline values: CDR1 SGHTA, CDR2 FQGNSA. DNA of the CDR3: TGTGCCAGCAGCTTCGTTGGGGACAGGGGGTCCTCTGGGGACAACGTCCTGACTTTC. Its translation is CASSFVGDRGSSGDNVLTF.

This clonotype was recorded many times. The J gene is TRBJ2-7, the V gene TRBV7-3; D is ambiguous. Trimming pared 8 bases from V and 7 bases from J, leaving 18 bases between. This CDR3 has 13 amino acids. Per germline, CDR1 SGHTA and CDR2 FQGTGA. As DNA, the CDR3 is TGTGCCAGCTCGGAGATAGAACAGAGAGAGCAGTACTTC. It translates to CASSEIEQREQYF.

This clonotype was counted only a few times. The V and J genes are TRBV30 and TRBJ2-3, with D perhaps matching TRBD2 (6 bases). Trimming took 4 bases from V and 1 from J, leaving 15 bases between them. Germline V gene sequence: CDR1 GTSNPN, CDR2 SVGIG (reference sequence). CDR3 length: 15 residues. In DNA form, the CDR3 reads TGTGCCTGGACACTGGGAGCGGGCGGCACAGATACGCAGTATTTT. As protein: CAWTLGAGGTDTQYF. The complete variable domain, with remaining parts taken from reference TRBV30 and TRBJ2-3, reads SQTIHQWPATLVQPVGSPLSLECTVEGTSNPNLYWYRQAAGRGLQLLFYSVGIGQISSEVPQNLSASRPQDRQFILSSKKLLLSDSGFYLCAWTLGAGGTDTQYFGPGTRLTVL.